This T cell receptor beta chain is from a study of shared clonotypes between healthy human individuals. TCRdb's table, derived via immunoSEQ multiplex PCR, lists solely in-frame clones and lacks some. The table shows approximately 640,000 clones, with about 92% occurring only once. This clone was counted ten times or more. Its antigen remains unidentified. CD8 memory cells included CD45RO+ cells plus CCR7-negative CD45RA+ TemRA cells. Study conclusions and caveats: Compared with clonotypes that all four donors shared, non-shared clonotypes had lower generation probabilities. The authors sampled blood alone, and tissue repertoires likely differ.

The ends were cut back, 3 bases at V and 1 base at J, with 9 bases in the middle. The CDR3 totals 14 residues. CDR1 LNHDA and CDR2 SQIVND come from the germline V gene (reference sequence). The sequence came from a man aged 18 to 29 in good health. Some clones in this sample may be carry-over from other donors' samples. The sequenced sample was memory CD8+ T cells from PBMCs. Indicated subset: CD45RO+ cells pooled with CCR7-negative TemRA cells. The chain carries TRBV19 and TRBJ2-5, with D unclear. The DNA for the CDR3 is TGTGCCAGTAGTATCTCAGGAGTCCAAGAGACCCAGTACTTC. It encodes CASSISGVQETQYF.